This T cell receptor (beta chain) was recorded in a study of identical twins. TCRdb reprocessed the 5' RACE reads via MiXCR and lists one record per CDR3 protein. The data contain a few hundred thousand distinct CDR3 sequences, roughly 9% of them singletons. Regarding the study as a whole: The study based its conclusions on cross-sectional statistical analysis and did not follow the same donors. Twin sharing of out-of-frame TCR alpha was underestimated by models in monozygotic pairs.

This clonotype was observed many times. Its cognate antigen is unknown. The sample consisted of naive T cells sorted from blood. The source is a woman aged 45 to 65 in good health.

This CDR3 is CASSFIDRDHQETQYF. DNA of the CDR3: TGCGCCAGCAGCTTCATTGACAGGGACCACCAAGAGACCCAGTACTTC. The chain joins TRBV5-1 to TRBJ2-5, with TRBD1 identical over 7 bases. The CDR3 is 16 amino acids. V lost 2 bases to trimming and J lost 0 bases; unmatched junction nucleotides: 7. Germline CDR1 SGHRS, CDR2 YFSETQ. The full variable domain, with the rest looked up from reference TRBV5-1 and TRBJ2-5, is KAGVTQTPRYLIKTRGQQVTLSCSPISGHRSVSWYQQTPGQGLQFLFEYFSETQRNKGNFPGRFSGRQFSNSRSEMNVSTLELGDSALYLCASSFIDRDHQETQYFGPGTRLLVL.